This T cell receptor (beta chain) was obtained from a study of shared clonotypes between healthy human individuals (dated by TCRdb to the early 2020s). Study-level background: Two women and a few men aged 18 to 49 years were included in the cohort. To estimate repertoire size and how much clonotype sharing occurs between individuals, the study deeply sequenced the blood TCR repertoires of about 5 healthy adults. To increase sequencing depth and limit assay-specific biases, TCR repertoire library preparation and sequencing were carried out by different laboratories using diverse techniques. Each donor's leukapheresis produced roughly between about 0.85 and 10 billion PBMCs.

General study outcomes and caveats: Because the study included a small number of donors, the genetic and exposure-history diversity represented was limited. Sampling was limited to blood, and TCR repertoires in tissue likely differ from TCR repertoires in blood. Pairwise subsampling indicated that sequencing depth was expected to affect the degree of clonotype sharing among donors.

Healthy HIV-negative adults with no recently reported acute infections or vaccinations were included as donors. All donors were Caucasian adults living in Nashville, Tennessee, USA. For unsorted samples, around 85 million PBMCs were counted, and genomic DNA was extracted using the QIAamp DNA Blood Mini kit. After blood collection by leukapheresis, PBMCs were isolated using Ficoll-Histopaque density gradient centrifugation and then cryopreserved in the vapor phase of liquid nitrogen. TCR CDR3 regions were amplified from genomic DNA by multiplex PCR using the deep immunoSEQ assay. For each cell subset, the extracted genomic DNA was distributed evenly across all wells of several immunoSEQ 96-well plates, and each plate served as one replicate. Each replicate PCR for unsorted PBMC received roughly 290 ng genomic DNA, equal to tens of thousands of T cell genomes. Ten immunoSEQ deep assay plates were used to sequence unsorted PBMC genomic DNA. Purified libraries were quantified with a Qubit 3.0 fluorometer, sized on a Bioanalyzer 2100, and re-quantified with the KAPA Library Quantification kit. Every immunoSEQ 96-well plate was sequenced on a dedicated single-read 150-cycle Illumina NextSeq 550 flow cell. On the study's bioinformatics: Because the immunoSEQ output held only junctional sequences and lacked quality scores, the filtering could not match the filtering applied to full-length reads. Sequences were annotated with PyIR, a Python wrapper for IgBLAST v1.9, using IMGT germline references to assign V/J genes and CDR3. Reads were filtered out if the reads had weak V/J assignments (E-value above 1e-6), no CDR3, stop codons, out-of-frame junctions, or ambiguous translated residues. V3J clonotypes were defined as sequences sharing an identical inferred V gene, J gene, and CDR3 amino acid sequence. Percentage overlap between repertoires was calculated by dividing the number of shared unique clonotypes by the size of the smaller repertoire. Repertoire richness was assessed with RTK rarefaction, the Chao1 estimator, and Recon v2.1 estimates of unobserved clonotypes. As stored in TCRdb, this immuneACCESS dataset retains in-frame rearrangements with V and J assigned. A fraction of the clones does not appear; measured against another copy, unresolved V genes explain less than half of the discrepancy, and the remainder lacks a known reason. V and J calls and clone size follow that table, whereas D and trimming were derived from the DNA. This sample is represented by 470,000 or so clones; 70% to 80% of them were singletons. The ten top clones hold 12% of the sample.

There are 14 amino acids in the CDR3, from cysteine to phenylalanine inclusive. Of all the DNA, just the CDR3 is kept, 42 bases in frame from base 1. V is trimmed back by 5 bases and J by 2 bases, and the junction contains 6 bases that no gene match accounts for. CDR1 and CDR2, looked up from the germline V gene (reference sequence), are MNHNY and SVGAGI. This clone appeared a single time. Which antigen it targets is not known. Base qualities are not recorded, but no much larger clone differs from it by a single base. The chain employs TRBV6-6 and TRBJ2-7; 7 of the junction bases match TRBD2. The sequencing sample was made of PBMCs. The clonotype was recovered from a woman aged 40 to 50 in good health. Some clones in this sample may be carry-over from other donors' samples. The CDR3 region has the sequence CASSRTSNTYEQYF. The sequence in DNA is TGTGCCAGCAGTCGGACTAGTAACACCTACGAGCAGTACTTC.